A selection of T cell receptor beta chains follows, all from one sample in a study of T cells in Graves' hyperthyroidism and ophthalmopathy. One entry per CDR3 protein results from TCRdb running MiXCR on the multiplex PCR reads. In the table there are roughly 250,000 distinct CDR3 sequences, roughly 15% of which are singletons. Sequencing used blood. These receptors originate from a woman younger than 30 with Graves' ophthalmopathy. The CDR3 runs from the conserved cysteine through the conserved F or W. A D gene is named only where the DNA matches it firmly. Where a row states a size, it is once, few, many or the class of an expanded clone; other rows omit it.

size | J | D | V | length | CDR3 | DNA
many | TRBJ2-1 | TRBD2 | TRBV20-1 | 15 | CSAELGGRGIDEQFF | TGCAGTGCCGAACTGGGGGGGAGAGGGATCGATGAGCAGTTCTTC
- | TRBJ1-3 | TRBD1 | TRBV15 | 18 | CATSRNTGTGGPGSTIYF | TGTGCCACCAGCAGAAACACCGGGACAGGGGGCCCTGGAAGCACCATATATTTT
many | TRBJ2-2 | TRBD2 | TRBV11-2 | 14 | CASSPCLSGDWLFF | TGTGCCAGCAGCCCTTGCCTAAGCGGGGATTGGCTGTTTTTT
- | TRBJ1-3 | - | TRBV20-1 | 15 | CSARDLGSSGNTIYF | TGCAGTGCTAGAGATCTTGGCAGCTCTGGAAACACCATATATTTT
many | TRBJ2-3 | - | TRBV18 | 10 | CASSPDTQYF | TGTGCCAGCTCACCCGATACGCAGTATTTT
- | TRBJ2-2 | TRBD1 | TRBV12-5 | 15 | CASGLRQGNTGELLF | TGTGCTAGTGGTTTGAGACAGGGCAACACCGGGGAGCTGCTTTTT
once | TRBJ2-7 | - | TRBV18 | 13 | CASSQSDSYEQYF | TGTGCCAGCTCACAATCGGACAGCTACGAGCAGTACTTC
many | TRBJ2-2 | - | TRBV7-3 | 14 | CASRLGLHTGELFF | TGTGCCAGCAGGTTGGGGCTGCACACCGGGGAGCTGTTTTTT
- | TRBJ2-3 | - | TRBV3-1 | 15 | CASSQTGGPPDTQYF | TGTGCCAGCAGCCAAACCGGGGGGCCCCCAGATACGCAGTATTTT
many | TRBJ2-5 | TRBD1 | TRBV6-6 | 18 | CASSYSGLLRDRQETQYF | TGTGCCAGCAGTTACTCGGGTTTGCTAAGGGACAGACAAGAGACCCAGTACTTC
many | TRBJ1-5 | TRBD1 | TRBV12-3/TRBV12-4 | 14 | CASRGTGNNQPQHF | TGTGCCAGCAGGGGGACAGGGAACAATCAGCCCCAGCATTTT
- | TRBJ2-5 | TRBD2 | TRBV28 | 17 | CASSSRASGWYQGTQYF | TGTGCCAGCAGTTCCCGAGCTAGCGGTTGGTACCAAGGGACCCAGTACTTC
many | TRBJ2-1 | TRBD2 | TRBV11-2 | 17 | CASSLEPLLAGWNEQFF | TGTGCCAGCAGCTTAGAGCCTTTACTAGCGGGGTGGAATGAGCAGTTCTTC
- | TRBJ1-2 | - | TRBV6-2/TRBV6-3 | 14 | CASSYTGTPYGCTF | TGTGCCAGCAGTTATACCGGGACTCCCTATGGCTGCACCTTC
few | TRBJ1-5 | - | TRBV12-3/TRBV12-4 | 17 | CASSFSTGLYSNQPQHF | TGTGCCAGCAGTTTCAGTACAGGACTATATAGCAATCAGCCCCAGCATTTT
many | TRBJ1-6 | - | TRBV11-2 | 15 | CASSLESVGGSPLHF | TGTGCCAGCAGCTTAGAATCCGTGGGAGGGTCACCCCTCCACTTT
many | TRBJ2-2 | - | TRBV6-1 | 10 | CASNHGELFF | TGTGCCAGCAATCACGGGGAGCTGTTTTTT
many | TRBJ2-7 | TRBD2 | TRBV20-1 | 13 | CSAMSGRAYEQYF | TGCAGTGCTATGAGCGGGAGGGCCTACGAGCAGTACTTC